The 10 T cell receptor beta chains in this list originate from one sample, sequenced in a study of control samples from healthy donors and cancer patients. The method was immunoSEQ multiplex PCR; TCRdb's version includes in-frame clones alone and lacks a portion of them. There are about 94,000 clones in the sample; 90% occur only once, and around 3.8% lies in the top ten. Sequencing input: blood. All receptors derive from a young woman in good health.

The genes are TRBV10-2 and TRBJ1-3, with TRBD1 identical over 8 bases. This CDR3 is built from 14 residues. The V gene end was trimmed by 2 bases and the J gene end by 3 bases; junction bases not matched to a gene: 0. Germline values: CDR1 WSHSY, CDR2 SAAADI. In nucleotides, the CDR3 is TGCGCCAGCAGTGAGGACAGGGGTGGAAACACCATATATTTT. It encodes CASSEDRGGNTIYF.

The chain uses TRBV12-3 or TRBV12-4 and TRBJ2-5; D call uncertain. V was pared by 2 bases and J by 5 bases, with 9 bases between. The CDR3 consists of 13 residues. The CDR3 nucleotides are TGTGCCAGCAGTTTATCAGGAAGGGAGACCCAGTACTTC. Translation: CASSLSGRETQYF.

The CDR3 sequence: CASSSTRDGYNQPQHF. As DNA, the CDR3 is TGCGCCAGCAGCTCAACCCGGGACGGATACAATCAGCCCCAGCATTTT. The V call is TRBV4-1, the J call TRBJ1-5, with D tentatively TRBD1 (5 bases). The CDR3 consists of 16 residues. The ends were cut back, 5 bases at V and 3 bases at J, with 17 bases in the middle. Germline V lookup: CDR1 MGHRA, CDR2 YSYEKL.

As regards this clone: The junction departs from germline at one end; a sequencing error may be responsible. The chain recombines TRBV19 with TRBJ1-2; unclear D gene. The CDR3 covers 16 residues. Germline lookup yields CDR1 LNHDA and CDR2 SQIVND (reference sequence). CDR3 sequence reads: CASGIPLLRGSGGYTF. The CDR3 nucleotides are TGTGCCAGTGGTATCCCCCTCCTGCGGGGATCTGGCGGCTACACCTTC.

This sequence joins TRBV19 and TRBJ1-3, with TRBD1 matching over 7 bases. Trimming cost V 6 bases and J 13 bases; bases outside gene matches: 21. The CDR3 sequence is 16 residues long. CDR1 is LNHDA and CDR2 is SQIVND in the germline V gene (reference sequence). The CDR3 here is CASSLIETGSRRGIYF. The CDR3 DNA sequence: TGTGCCAGTAGCTTGATCGAGACAGGGTCTCGTCGCGGAATATATTTT.

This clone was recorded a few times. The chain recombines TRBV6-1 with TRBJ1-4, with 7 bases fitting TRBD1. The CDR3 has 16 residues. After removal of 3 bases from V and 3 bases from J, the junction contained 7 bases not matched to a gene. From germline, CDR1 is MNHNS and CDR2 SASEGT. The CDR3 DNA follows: TGTGCCAGCAGTGATTGGACAGGAGAGGCTAATGAAAAACTGTTTTTT. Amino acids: CASSDWTGEANEKLFF.

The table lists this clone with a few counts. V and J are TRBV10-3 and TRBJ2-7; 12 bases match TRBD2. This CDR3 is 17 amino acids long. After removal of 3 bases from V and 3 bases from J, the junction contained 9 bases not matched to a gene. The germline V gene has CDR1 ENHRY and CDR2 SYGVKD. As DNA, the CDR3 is TGTGCCATCAGTGATAGTACGACTAGCGGGGGCCGCTACGAGCAGTACTTC. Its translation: CAISDSTTSGGRYEQYF.

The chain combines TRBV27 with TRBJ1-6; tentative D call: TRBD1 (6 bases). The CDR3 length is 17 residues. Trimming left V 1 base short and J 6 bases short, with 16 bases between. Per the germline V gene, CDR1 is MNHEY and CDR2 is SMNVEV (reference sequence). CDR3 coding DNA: TGTGCCAGCAGTTTATGGTTCAGGGGAGTAGCTAATTCACCCCTCCACTTT. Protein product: CASSLWFRGVANSPLHF.

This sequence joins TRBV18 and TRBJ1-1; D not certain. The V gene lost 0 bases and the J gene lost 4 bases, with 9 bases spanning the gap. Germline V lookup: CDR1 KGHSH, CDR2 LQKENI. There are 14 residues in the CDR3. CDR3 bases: TGTGCCAGCTCACCACCGAGCCTCCGCACTGAAGCTTTCTTT. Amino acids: CASSPPSLRTEAFF. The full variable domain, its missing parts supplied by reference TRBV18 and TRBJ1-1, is NAGVMQNPRHLVRRRGQEARLRCSPMKGHSHVYWYRQLPEEGLKFMVYLQKENIIDESGMPKERFSAEFPKEGPSILRIQQVVRGDSAAYFCASSPPSLRTEAFFGQGTRLTVV.

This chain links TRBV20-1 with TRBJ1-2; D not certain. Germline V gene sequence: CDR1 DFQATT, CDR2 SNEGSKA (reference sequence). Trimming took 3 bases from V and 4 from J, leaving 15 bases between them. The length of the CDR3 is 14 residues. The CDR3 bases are TGCAGTGCTAGTTGGCAGGAACACTTCTATGGCTACACCTTC. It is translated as CSASWQEHFYGYTF.